The sequence of this TCR beta chain was determined in a study of T cell responses to AZD1222 COVID-19 vaccine. Findings of the study overall: The donor group comprised mostly white British people and more females; the analysis possibly underestimated clonal diversity. Sampled repertoires all dated from after the peak T cell response. Nearly half of spike-specific TCRs reportedly go after variant regions that carry no mutations. Two AZD1222 administrations were followed by greater Spike-specific TCR breadth and depth.

The V end was cut by 4 bases, the J end by 4 bases, with 17 bases between. This CDR3 has 15 residues. The germline gives CDR1 SGHRS, CDR2 YFSETQ. Here immunoSEQ multiplex PCR was the method, and the copy in TCRdb shows in-frame clones only, minus some. Counted here are roughly 160,000 clones, 85% to 90% occurring once; the ten biggest clones make up roughly 4%. Comments on this clone: Its antigen is unknown.

The sample was peripheral blood, taken 28 days after the second AZD1222 dose. The origin of this receptor is an adult who received the AZD1222 COVID-19 vaccine. V usage is TRBV5-1 and J usage is TRBJ1-2; D not resolved. In DNA, the CDR3 is TGCGCCAGCAGCGTGGACCCAACTGGGGTCTATGGCTACACCTTC. Translated, it gives CASSVDPTGVYGYTF.